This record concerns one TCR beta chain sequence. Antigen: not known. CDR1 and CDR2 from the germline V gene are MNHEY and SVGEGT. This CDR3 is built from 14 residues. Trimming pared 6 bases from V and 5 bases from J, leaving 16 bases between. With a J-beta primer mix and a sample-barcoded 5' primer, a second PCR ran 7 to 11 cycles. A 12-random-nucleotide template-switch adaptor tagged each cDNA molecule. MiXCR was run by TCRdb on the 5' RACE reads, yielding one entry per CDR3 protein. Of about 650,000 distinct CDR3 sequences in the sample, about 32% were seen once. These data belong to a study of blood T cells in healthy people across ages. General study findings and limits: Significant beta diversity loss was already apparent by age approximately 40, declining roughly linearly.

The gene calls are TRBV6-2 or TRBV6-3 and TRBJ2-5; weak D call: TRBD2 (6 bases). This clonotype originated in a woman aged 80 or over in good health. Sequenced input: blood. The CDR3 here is CASRGSGLTETQYF. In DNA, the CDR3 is TGTGCCAGCAGGGGTAGCGGCCTGACTGAGACCCAGTACTTC.